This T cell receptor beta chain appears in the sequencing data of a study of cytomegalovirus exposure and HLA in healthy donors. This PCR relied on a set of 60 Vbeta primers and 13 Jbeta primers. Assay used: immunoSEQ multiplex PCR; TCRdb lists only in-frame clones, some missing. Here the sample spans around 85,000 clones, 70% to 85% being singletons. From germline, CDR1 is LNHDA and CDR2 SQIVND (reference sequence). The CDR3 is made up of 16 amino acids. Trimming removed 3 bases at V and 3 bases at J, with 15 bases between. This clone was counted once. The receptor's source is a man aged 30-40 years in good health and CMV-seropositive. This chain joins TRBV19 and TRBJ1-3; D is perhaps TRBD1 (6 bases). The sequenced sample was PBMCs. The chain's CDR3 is CASSIPAGVDGNTIYF. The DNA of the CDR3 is TGTGCCAGTAGTATCCCGGCAGGGGTGGATGGAAACACCATATATTTT.